This TCR beta chain appears in the sequencing data of a study of regulatory T cells in long-lasting Graves disease. This clonotype was recorded at least ten times. The target antigen is unknown. Time point defined: persistent/refractory GD, antithyroid drugs over 5 years with positive TRAb. From RNA extracted from PBMCs, the TCR library was made. General study findings and limits: Graves' patients with persistent disease showed TCR diversity lower than patients newly diagnosed. No thyroid tissue was studied; the work used peripheral blood only.

Trimming left V 7 bases short and J 2 bases short, with 6 bases between. The CDR3 is 11 residues long. Germline CDR1 reads MDHEN; CDR2 reads SYDVKM. Both iRepertoire HTBI primers and Arm-PCR of CDR3 regions were used to build the TCR beta libraries. A single record per CDR3 protein comes from TCRdb applying MiXCR to the multiplex PCR reads. This sample carries a few hundred thousand distinct CDR3 sequences, around a fifth of them seen once, and the ten largest clones take approximately 14%. The TCR comes from a female donor with Graves disease. This chain joins TRBV28 and TRBJ2-7; tentatively, D is TRBD2 (5 bases). Sequences were derived from peripheral blood mononuclear cells (PBMCs), sampled when the disease was refractory, from a patient treated with antithyroid drugs. The CDR3 DNA reads TGTGCCAGCATGGAGGCCTACGAGCAGTACTTC. This codes for CASMEAYEQYF.